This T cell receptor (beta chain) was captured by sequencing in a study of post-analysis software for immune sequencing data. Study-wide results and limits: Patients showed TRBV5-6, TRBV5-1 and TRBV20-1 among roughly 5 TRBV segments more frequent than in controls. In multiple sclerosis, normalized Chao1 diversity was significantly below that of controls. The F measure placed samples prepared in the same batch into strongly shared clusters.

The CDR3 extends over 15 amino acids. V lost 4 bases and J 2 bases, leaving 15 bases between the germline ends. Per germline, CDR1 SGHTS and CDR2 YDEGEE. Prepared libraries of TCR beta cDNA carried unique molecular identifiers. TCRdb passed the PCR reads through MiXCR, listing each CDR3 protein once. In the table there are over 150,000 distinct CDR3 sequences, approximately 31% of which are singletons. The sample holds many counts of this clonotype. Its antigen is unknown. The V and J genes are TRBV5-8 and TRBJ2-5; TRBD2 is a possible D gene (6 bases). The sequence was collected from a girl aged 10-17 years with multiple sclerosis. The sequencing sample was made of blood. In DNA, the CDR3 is TGTGCCAGCAGCCTCGGGGGAAGCCTACAAGAGACCCAGTACTTC. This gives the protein CASSLGGSLQETQYF.